The following is a T cell receptor beta chain sequence with its context. A junction boundary mismatches the germline segment, possibly from a read error. Researchers barred patients who had uncontrolled infection, other autoimmune disease, pregnancy or lactation. Blood dates from first hyperthyroidism diagnosis, before any ophthalmopathy symptoms. PBMCs were collected from an approximately 9.4 ml volume of fresh peripheral blood. The CDR3 runs 15 residues. The V gene's germline CDR1 is SNHLY and CDR2 FYNNEI. This sample is part of a study of T cells in Graves' hyperthyroidism and ophthalmopathy. The source material, RNA transcripts, was used to amplify TCR beta CDR3 regions. The TCR CDR3 was amplified in a first-round RT-PCR using the HTBI primer set. TCRdb re-analysed the multiplex PCR reads in MiXCR, keeping a single row per CDR3 protein. The table shows around 250,000 distinct CDR3 sequences, with 13% to 15% occurring only once.

The chain has TRBV2 and TRBJ1-5; no definite D call. This TCR was sampled from a woman aged 40 to 50 with Graves' hyperthyroidism that later progressed to Graves' ophthalmopathy. The sample taken for sequencing was blood. CDR3 amino acids: CASSAGVESNEPQHF. The CDR3 nucleotides read TGTGCCAGCAGTGCTGGTGTGGAGAGCAATGAGCCCCAGCATTTT. The full variable domain, completed using reference TRBV2 and TRBJ1-5, is EPEVTQTPSHQVTQMGQEVILRCVPISNHLYFYWYRQILGQKVEFLVSFYNNEISEKSEIFDDQFSVERPDGSNFTLKIRSTKLEDSAMYFCASSAGVESNEPQHFGDGTRLSIL.